The clone carrying this T cell receptor (beta chain) was recorded once. Antigen specificity is unknown. This sample was taken from a study of regulatory dendritic cells for organ transplantation. The study, taken as a whole, reports: Memory T cells were less diverse than naive, with memory CD8+ most oligoclonal.

V was clipped by 2 bases and J by 5 bases; unmatched bases: 8. In germline, CDR1 is SGDLS, CDR2 YYNGEE. This CDR3 comprises 16 residues. Data came from immunoSEQ multiplex PCR; TCRdb stores just in-frame clones and leaves some out. The sample has 34,000 or so clones, 85% to 90% seen once. This chain joins TRBV9 and TRBJ2-1; TRBD2 aligns across 9 bases. Sequencing was done on a sample of naive CD4+ T cells from blood. Indicated subset: CD45RA+ naive T cells. This TCR was sampled from a human donor in good health. For the CDR3, the DNA is TGTGCCAGCAGCGTCGCCCCGGGACTAGCTAACAATGAGCAGTTCTTC. It encodes CASSVAPGLANNEQFF.